Listed below are T cell receptor beta chains from one sample, sequenced in a study of immune evolution from preneoplasia to lung adenocarcinoma. Only in-frame clones appear in the TCRdb table, and some are missing; sequencing was by immunoSEQ multiplex PCR. The data show about 3,200 clones, roughly four fifths seen once. The sequenced sample consisted of FFPE adjacent normal lung tissue. These receptor sequences come from a person aged 35-49 years with lung adenocarcinoma. CDR3s include the opening cysteine and the closing phenylalanine or tryptophan. The D gene is left open where the match is weak. Where a row states a size, it is once, few, many or the class of an expanded clone; other rows omit it.

clone_size	v_call	d_call	j_call	cdr3_nt	cdr3_aa
NA	TRBV28	TRBD1	TRBJ2-7	TGTGCCAGCAGCCCCCCCGACAGGGACTACGAGCAGTACTTC	CASSPPDRDYEQYF
NA	TRBV6-6	TRBD1	TRBJ2-7	TGTGCCAGCAGTTACTTACGGCAGGGGGAACACGAGCAGTACTTC	CASSYLRQGEHEQYF
NA	TRBV28	NA	TRBJ1-3	TGTGCCAGCAGGGGAAACACCATATATTTT	CASRGNTIYF
NA	TRBV9	TRBD1	TRBJ1-4	TGTGCCAGCAGCGTAGGACAGGGGGCCTCAACTAATGAAAAACTGTTTTTT	CASSVGQGASTNEKLFF
NA	TRBV28	NA	TRBJ1-2	TGTGCCAGCAGTTTCAACACAGGGCTCTCTGGCTACACCTTC	CASSFNTGLSGYTF
NA	TRBV30	NA	TRBJ1-1	TGTGCCTGGACTTGGGTGACGGTGAACACTGAAGCTTTCTTT	CAWTWVTVNTEAFF
NA	TRBV4-3	TRBD1	TRBJ2-7	TGCGCCAGCAGCCGGGACAGGGGGTCCGAGCAGTACTTC	CASSRDRGSEQYF
NA	TRBV7-9	NA	TRBJ1-2	TGTGCCAGCAGGAGACCGGAACTATATGGCTACACCTTC	CASRRPELYGYTF
NA	TRBV7-3	TRBD2	TRBJ2-1	TGTGCCAGCAGCTTAGACGGGACTAGCGTCTACAATGAGCAGTTCTTC	CASSLDGTSVYNEQFF
few	TRBV7-9	NA	TRBJ1-2	TGTGCCAGCAGCTCAATTACAGGCAACTATGGCTACACCTTC	CASSSITGNYGYTF
NA	TRBV28	TRBD1	TRBJ2-7	TGTGCCAGCAGTCGGGACAGTTTACTCTACGAGCAGTACTTC	CASSRDSLLYEQYF
NA	TRBV7-9	NA	TRBJ1-1	TGTGCCAGCAGCTCCAGTGACTTAGGCGGTACTGAAGCTTTCTTT	CASSSSDLGGTEAFF
NA	TRBV5-1	NA	TRBJ1-1	TGCGCCAGCAGCTTGGGACCCTGGGAGTGGATCACTGAAGCTTTCTTT	CASSLGPWEWITEAFF
NA	TRBV5-5	TRBD1	TRBJ1-2	TGTGCCAGTGAGGCGACAGGGTATGGCTACACCTTC	CASEATGYGYTF
once	TRBV2	NA	TRBJ2-5	TGTGCCAGCAGTCGGGGGGCCCAGGGCCAGTACTTC	CASSRGAQGQYF
NA	TRBV29-1	NA	TRBJ1-1	TGCAGCGGCGGGGACACCCTCAACACTGAAGCTTTCTTT	CSGGDTLNTEAFF
NA	TRBV5-6	NA	TRBJ1-2	TGTGCCAGCAGCTTCGGGGAGGACTATGGCTACACCTTC	CASSFGEDYGYTF
once	TRBV5-4	TRBD1	TRBJ1-1	TGTGCCAGCAGCGAACAGGGGAGAGGGACTGAAGCTTTCTTT	CASSEQGRGTEAFF
NA	TRBV19	TRBD1	TRBJ2-7	TGTGCCAGCGGCAGGGGGTCCTACGAGCAGTACTTC	CASGRGSYEQYF
NA	TRBV7-2	NA	TRBJ1-3	TGTGCCAGCAGCTTACAGGGTGGAAACACCATATATTTT	CASSLQGGNTIYF
NA	TRBV6-4	TRBD1	TRBJ2-1	TGTGCCAGCAGTGACTCACCGGGACAGGGACGCAATGAGCAGTTCTTC	CASSDSPGQGRNEQFF
NA	TRBV11-2	NA	TRBJ1-4	TGTGCCAGCAGCTTAGAGAGAGTCGTCGGTGAAAAACTGTTTTTT	CASSLERVVGEKLFF
NA	TRBV28	NA	TRBJ2-7	TGTGCCAGCAGTTACCCGCCTTTGTACGAGCAGTACTTC	CASSYPPLYEQYF
NA	TRBV5-1	NA	TRBJ2-5	TGCGCCAGCAGCCGAGACGACGGTCGGGAGACCCAGTACTTC	CASSRDDGRETQYF
once	TRBV10-1	NA	TRBJ2-6	TGCGCCAGCAGTCGCCTTTTAAGTCGCACAAAGTCGGGCCACGTCCTGACTTTC	CASSRLLSRTKSGHVLTF